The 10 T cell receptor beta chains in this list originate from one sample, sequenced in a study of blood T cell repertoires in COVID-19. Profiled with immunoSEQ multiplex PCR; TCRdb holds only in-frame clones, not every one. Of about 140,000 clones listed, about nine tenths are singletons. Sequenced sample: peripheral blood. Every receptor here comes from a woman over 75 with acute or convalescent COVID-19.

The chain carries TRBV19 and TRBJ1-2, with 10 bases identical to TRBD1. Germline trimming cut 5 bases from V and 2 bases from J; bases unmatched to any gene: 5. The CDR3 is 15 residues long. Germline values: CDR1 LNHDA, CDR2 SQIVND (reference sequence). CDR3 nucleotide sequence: TGTGCCAGTAGTTCCCGGACAGGGGGGAACTATGGCTACACCTTC. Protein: CASSSRTGGNYGYTF.

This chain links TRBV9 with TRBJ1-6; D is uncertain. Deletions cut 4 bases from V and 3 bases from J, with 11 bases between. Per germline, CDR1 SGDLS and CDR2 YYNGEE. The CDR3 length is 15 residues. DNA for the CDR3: TGTGCCAGCAGCTCCGACGGAGACTATAATTCACCCCTCCACTTT. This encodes CASSSDGDYNSPLHF. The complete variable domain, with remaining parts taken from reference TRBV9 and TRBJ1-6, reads DSGVTQTPKHLITATGQRVTLRCSPRSGDLSVYWYQQSLDQGLQFLIQYYNGEERAKGNILERFSAQQFPDLHSELNLSSLELGDSALYFCASSSDGDYNSPLHFGNGTRLTVT.

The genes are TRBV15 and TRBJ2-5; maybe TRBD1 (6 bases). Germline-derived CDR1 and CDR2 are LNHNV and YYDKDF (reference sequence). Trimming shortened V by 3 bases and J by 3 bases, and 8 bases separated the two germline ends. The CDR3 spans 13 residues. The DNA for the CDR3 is TGTGCCACCAGCAGCAACAGGGAAGAGACCCAGTACTTC. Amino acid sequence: CATSSNREETQYF.

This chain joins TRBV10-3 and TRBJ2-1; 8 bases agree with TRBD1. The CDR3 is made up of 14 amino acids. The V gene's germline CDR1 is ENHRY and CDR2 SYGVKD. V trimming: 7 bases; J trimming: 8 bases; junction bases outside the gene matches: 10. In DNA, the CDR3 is TGTGCCATCAATGACCAGGGGGCGGAAGATGAGCAGTTCTTC. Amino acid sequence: CAINDQGAEDEQFF.

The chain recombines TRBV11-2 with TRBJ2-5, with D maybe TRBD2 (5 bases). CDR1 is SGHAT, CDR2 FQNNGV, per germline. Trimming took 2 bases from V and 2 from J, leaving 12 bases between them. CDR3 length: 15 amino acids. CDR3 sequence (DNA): TGTGCCAGCAGCTTACGAGGGCAGAGGCAAGAGACCCAGTACTTC. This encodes CASSLRGQRQETQYF. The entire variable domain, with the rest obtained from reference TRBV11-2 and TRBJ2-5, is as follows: EAGVAQSPRYKIIEKRQSVAFWCNPISGHATLYWYQQILGQGPKLLIQFQNNGVVDDSQLPKDRFSAERLKGVDSTLKIQPAKLEDSAVYLCASSLRGQRQETQYFGPGTRLLVL.

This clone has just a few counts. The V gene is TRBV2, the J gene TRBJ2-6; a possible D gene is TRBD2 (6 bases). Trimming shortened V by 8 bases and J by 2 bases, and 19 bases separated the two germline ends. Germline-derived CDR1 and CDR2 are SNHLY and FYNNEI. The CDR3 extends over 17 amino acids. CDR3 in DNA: TGTGCCAGCGGAACCGGGACTTTTACTGCTGGGGCCAACGTCCTGACTTTC. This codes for CASGTGTFTAGANVLTF.

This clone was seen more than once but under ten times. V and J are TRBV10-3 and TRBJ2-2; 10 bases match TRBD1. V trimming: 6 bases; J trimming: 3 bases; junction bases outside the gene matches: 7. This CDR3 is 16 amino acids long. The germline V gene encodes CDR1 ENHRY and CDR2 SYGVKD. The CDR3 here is CAIREKGTGDTGELFF. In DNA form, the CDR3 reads TGTGCCATCAGAGAGAAAGGGACAGGGGACACCGGGGAGCTGTTTTTT.

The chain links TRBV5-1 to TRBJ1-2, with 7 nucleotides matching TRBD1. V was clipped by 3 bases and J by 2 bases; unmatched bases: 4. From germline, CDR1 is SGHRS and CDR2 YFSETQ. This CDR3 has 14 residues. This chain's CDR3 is CASSYGQENYGYTF. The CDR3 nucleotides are TGCGCCAGCAGCTATGGACAGGAGAACTATGGCTACACCTTC.

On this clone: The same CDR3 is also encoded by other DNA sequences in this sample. The DNA of the CDR3 is TGTGCCAGCAGCGTCGGACAAGGTCGGTCTTATAATTCACCCCTCCACTTT. This gives the protein CASSVGQGRSYNSPLHF. The chain recombines TRBV9 with TRBJ1-6, with D perhaps TRBD1 (5 bases). This CDR3 has 17 amino acids. V gave up 2 bases and J gave up 4 bases, with 16 bases separating them. Germline CDR1 SGDLS, CDR2 YYNGEE.

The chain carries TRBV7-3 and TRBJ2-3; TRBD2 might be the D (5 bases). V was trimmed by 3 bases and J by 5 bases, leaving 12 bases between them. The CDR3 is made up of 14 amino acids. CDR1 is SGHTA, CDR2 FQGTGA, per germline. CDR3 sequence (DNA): TGTGCCAGCAGCTTGACCCCCGAGGGAGATACGCAGTATTTT. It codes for CASSLTPEGDTQYF. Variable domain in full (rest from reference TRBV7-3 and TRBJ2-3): GAGVSQTPSNKVTEKGKYVELRCDPISGHTALYWYRQSLGQGPEFLIYFQGTGAADDSGLPNDRFFAVRPEGSVSTLKIQRTERGDSAVYLCASSLTPEGDTQYFGPGTRLTVL.